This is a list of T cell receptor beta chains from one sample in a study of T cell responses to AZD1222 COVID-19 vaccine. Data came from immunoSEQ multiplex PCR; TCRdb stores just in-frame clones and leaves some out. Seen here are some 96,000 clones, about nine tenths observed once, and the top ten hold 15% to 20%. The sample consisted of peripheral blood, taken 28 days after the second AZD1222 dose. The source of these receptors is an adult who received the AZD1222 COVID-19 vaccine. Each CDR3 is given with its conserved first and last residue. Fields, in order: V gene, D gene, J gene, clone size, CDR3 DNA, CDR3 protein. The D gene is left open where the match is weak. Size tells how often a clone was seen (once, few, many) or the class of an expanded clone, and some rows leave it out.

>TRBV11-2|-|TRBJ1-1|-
TGTGCCAGCAGCTTCGTGGACAGAAACACTGAAGCTTTCTTT
CASSFVDRNTEAFF
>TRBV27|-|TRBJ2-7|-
TGTGCCAGCAGTTTCTTTCCGACGGGGGCCTACGAGCAGTACTTC
CASSFFPTGAYEQYF
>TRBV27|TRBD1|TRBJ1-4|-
TGTACCTCAGCCAGGTGGGGACAGGGTAATGAAAAACTGTTTTTT
CTSARWGQGNEKLFF
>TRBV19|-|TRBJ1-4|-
TGTGCCAGTAGTTTTGCGAATGAAAAACTGTTTTTT
CASSFANEKLFF
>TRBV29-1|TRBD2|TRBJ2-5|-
TGCAGCGTGGAAGGGACTAGCGGGGCTTACCAAGAGACCCAGTACTTC
CSVEGTSGAYQETQYF
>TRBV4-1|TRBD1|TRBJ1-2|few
TGCGCCAGCAGCCTCACCGGGACAGCCGGTAACTATGGCTACACCTTC
CASSLTGTAGNYGYTF
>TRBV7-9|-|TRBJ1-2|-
TGTGCCAGCAGCTTACGGGACTCGGGCTACACCTTC
CASSLRDSGYTF
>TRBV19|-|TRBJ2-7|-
TGTGCCAGTAGTACGTCAGGGTACGAGCAGTACTTC
CASSTSGYEQYF
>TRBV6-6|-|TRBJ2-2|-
TGTGCCAGTAATGGGCCCGAACGGAACACCGGGGAGCTGTTTTTT
CASNGPERNTGELFF
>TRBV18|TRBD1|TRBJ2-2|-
TGTGCCAGCTCTGACGGGACAGCGAACACCGGGGAGCTGTTTTTT
CASSDGTANTGELFF
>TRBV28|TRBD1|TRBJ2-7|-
TGTGCCAGCGGATACCGGGACAGGGTAGACGAGCAGTACTTC
CASGYRDRVDEQYF
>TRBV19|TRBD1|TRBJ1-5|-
TGTGCCAGCCGGGACAGAGATCAGCCCCAGCATTTT
CASRDRDQPQHF
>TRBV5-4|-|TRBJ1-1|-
TGTGCCAGCAGCTTGGCAAAGGGATTGAACACTGAAGCTTTCTTT
CASSLAKGLNTEAFF
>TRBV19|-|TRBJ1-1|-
TGTGCCAGTAGTCTAGAGGCAGGCTACACTGAAGCTTTCTTT
CASSLEAGYTEAFF
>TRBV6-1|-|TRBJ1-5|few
TGTGCCAGCAGTGAACAGGTCCAGCCCCAGCATTTT
CASSEQVQPQHF
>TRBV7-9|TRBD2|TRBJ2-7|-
TGTGCCAGCAGCCCCCAGGTCGCGGGAGGCGGGGGCGAGCAGTACTTC
CASSPQVAGGGGEQYF
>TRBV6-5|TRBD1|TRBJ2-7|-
TGTGCCACCTCAGGGGGACGGTACGAGCAGTACTTC
CATSGGRYEQYF
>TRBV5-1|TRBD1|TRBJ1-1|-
TGCGCCAGCAGCTTATCAGGGGGCACTGAAGCTTTCTTT
CASSLSGGTEAFF
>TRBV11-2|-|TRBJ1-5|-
TGTGCCAGCAGCTTAGGCCTCTATAGCAATCAGCCCCAGCATTTT
CASSLGLYSNQPQHF
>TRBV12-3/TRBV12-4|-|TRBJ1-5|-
TGTGCCAGCAGCGCTACATTAGGGCCCCAGCATTTT
CASSATLGPQHF
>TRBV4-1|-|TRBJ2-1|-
TGCGCCAGCAGCCCCGGACAGTCAAGTGAGCTTCGGAATGAGCAGTTCTTC
CASSPGQSSELRNEQFF
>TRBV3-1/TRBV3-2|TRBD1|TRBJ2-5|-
TGTGCCAGCAGCCGACAGGGACGAGAGACCCAGTACTTC
CASSRQGRETQYF
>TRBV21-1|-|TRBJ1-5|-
TGTGCCCGAAGCTATATGGACAGGGGCAATCAGCCCCAGCATTTT
CARSYMDRGNQPQHF
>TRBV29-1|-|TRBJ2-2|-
TGCAGCGTTGATAATGGGATTGCCGGGGAGCTGTTTTTT
CSVDNGIAGELFF
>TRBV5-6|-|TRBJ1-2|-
TGTGCCAGCAGCTTGGCCGGACTTTATGGCTACACCTTC
CASSLAGLYGYTF
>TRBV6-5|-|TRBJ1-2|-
TGTGCCAGCGGCAGCGAAGACTATGGCTACACCTTC
CASGSEDYGYTF
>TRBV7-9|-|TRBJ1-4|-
TGTGCCAGCAGCTTAGCCCAACCAGGGACTAATGAAAAACTGTTTTTT
CASSLAQPGTNEKLFF
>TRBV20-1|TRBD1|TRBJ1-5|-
TGCAGTGCTAGTAAGGGACAGTGGGGGGATCAGCCCCAGCATTTT
CSASKGQWGDQPQHF
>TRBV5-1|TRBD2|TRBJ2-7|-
TGCGCCAGCGGCAGGACTAGCGGAGGGCCGTCCTACGAGCAGTACTTC
CASGRTSGGPSYEQYF
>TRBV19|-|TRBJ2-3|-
TGTGCCAGTAACCTCAACCCAGGCTTTAGCACAGATACGCAGTATTTT
CASNLNPGFSTDTQYF
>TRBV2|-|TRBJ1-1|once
TGTGCCAGCAGGGCCCGGGTCGGGGGGTCTGAAGCTTTCTTT
CASRARVGGSEAFF
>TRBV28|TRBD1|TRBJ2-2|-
TGTGCCAGCAGTTCCCCCGGGACAGGGGGTTTCGGGGAGCTGTTTTTT
CASSSPGTGGFGELFF
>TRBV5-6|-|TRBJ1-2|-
TGTGCCAGCAGCTTGTCCGGAAAGACCTATGGCTACACCTTC
CASSLSGKTYGYTF
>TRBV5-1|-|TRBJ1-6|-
TGCGCCAGCAGCTTGACCGGACGAGCCAATAATTCACCCCTCCACTTT
CASSLTGRANNSPLHF
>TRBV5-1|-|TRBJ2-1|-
TGCGCCAGCGGCCGTGGGGGGAGCTCCTACAATGAGCAGTTCTTC
CASGRGGSSYNEQFF
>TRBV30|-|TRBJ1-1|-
TGTGCCTGGAGTGTGATGGGACCCAACGCCATTTTT
CAWSVMGPNAIF
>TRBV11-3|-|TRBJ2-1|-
TGTGCCAGCAGCTGGGCGGGGACTGGGTTAACTGAGCAGTTCTTC
CASSWAGTGLTEQFF
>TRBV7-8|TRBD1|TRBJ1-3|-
TGTGCCAGCAGACGGACAGGGTCTTACTCTGGAAACACCATATATTTT
CASRRTGSYSGNTIYF
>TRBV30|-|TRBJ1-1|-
TGTGCCTGGAGCAAGGACAGATTGGACACTGAAGCTTTCTTT
CAWSKDRLDTEAFF
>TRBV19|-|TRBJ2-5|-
TGTGCCAGTAGTATCCTCGGGACCCAAGAGACCCAGTACTTC
CASSILGTQETQYF
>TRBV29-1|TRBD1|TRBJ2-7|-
TGCAGCGTTGTAGGGACAGACAACTCCTACGAGCAGTACTTC
CSVVGTDNSYEQYF
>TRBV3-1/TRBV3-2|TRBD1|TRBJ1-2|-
TGTGCCAGCAGTCAACAGGGGGAGGGTGGCTACACCTTC
CASSQQGEGGYTF
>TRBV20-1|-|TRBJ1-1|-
TGCAGTGCCAGCGACAGGACGGAAGCTTTCTTT
CSASDRTEAFF
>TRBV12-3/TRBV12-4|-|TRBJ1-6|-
TGTGCCAGCAGTTTCAATGGTCGTTCACCCCTCCACTTT
CASSFNGRSPLHF
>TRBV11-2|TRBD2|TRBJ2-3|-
TGTGCCAGCAACCGCGGCGGGAGACTGGGCACAGATACGCAGTATTTT
CASNRGGRLGTDTQYF
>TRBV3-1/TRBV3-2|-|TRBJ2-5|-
TGTGCCAGCAGCCAAGTAAAAGAGACCCAGTACTTC
CASSQVKETQYF
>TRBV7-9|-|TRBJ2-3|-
TGTGCCAGCAGCTTAGGGGCAGGAGAGATTGATACGCAGTATTTT
CASSLGAGEIDTQYF
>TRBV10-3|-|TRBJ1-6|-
TGTGCCATCACCCCCGGGGGAGGGTCACCCCTCCACTTT
CAITPGGGSPLHF
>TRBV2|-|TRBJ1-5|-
TGTGCCAGCGGACAGTCTTATAGCAATCAGCCCCAGCATTTT
CASGQSYSNQPQHF
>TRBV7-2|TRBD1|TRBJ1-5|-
TGTGCCAGCAGCTTAACATTACAGGGGCTAAATCAGCCCCAGCATTTT
CASSLTLQGLNQPQHF
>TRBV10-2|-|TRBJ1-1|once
TGCGCCAGCAGTGAGGGTTACACTGAAGCTTTCTTT
CASSEGYTEAFF
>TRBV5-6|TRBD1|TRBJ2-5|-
TGTGCCAGCAGCATTGGGGACAGAAACCAAGAGACCCAGTACTTC
CASSIGDRNQETQYF
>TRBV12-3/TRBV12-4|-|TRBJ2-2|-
TGTGCCAGCGGTTCCGGGGAGCTGTTTTTT
CASGSGELFF
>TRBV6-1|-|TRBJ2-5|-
TGTGCCAGCAGTGAGCCCCGGGAGACCCAGTACTTC
CASSEPRETQYF
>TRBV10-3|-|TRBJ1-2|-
TGTGCCACCATGGCTGAGGCCTGGGCGGGCTATGGCTACACCTTC
CATMAEAWAGYGYTF
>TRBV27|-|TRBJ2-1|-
TGTGCCAGCAGCCCCGAGGGAGCCCCCTACAATGAGCAGTTCTTC
CASSPEGAPYNEQFF
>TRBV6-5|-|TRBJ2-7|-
TGTCTCACGAAGGGTGGTTACGAGCAGTACTTC
CLTKGGYEQYF
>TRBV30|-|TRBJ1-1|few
TGTGCCTGCCCGGAAGGGGAAACTGAAGCTTTCTTT
CACPEGETEAFF
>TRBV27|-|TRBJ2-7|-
TGTGCCAGCAGTTTTGTCTCCTCCTACGAGCAGTACTTC
CASSFVSSYEQYF
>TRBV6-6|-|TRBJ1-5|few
TGTGCCAGCAGTTACGGCGGTCAGGGAAGCAATCAGCCCCAGCATTTT
CASSYGGQGSNQPQHF